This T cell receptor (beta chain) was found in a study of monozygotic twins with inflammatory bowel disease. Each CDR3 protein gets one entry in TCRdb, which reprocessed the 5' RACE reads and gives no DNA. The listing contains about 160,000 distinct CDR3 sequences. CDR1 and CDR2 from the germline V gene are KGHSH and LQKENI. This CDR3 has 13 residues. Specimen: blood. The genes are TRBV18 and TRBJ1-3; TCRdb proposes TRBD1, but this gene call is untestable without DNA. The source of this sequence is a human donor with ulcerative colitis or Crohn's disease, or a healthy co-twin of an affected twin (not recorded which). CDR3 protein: CASSQGAGNTIYF.